This T cell receptor (beta chain) was observed in a study of OX40 agonist ivuxolimab in advanced cancers. At the level of the study: Checkpoint inhibitors had been given previously to 40% of patients.

In regard to this clone: Its target is not known. Other DNA sequences in the same sample also yield this CDR3.

CDR3 length equals 13 residues. Per germline, CDR1 SGHDT and CDR2 YYEEEE. V was cut by 0 bases and J by 1 base, with 5 bases left in between. Broader study findings: Some nonresponders likewise displayed low normalized T-cell clonal expansion. CD4+ T cells averaged fewer expanded clones than CD8+ T cells.

Profiling relied on immunoSEQ multiplex PCR, and the TCRdb table lists in-frame clones only, not all of them. The data hold around 87,000 clones, with 85% to 95% observed a single time. Source: CD4+ or CD8+ T cells sorted from blood, taken in a trial of the OX40 agonist ivuxolimab. The TCR originated in an adult with an advanced solid tumor such as melanoma, head and neck, liver or kidney cancer. The chain links TRBV5-6 to TRBJ2-7; no clear D gene. The CDR3 protein is CASSLGSSYEQYF. For the CDR3, the DNA is TGTGCCAGCAGCTTGGGCAGTTCCTACGAGCAGTACTTC. The complete variable domain, with remaining parts taken from reference TRBV5-6 and TRBJ2-7, reads DAGVTQSPTHLIKTRGQQVTLRCSPKSGHDTVSWYQQALGQGPQFIFQYYEEEERQRGNFPDRFSGHQFPNYSSELNVNALLLGDSALYLCASSLGSSYEQYFGPGTRLTVT.